This T cell receptor beta chain was sequenced in a study of CD8 T cells in Susac syndrome. Reverse transcription of about 0.5 to 1 ug RNA used random hexamers. Amplification of TCR beta CDR3 used immunoSEQ multiplex PCR across 54 Vbeta and 13 Jbeta. TCRdb redid the calling of the immunoSEQ multiplex PCR reads with MiXCR, one entry per CDR3 protein. The data hold hundreds of thousands of distinct CDR3 sequences, with about 85% observed a single time. Details on this clonotype: What it binds is unknown.

The study sequenced TCR beta in blood CD8+ and CD4+ T cells. Study-wide results and caveats: The study admitted that it had a relatively small number of individuals in its TCR sequencing and HLA analysis.

Sequenced sample: CD8+ T cells from PBMCs. The source of this sequence is a human donor with multiple sclerosis.

CDR3 amino acids: CASSPTGRKSTNEKLFF. CDR3 coding DNA: TGTGCCAGCTCACCGACAGGGAGAAAATCAACTAATGAAAAACTGTTTTTT. V and J are TRBV18 and TRBJ1-4, with 7 nucleotides matching TRBD1. CDR3 length equals 17 residues. From germline, CDR1 is KGHSH and CDR2 LQKENI. The V gene end was trimmed by 3 bases and the J gene end by 0 bases; junction bases not matched to a gene: 7.